A selection of T cell receptor beta chains follows, all from one sample in a study of cytomegalovirus exposure and HLA in healthy donors. TCRdb's copy holds only in-frame clones and misses some; the assay was immunoSEQ multiplex PCR. The repertoire holds 95,000 to 150,000 clones, with 15% to 19% as singletons. The sample taken for sequencing was PBMCs. The receptors stem from a young woman in good health and CMV-seronegative. CDR3s leave out the opening cysteine and the closing phenylalanine or tryptophan. Each record gives: J gene, V gene, CDR3 protein.

J gene: TRBJ2-3
V gene: TRBV6-6
CDR3 protein: ASSYSRGGTDTQY

J gene: TRBJ1-6
V gene: TRBV6-6
CDR3 protein: ASSYSGQYNSPLH

J gene: TRBJ2-1
V gene: TRBV7-7
CDR3 protein: ASSLVGSGNEQF

J gene: TRBJ2-7
V gene: TRBV6-6
CDR3 protein: ASSYSGRASYEQY

J gene: TRBJ2-7
V gene: TRBV2
CDR3 protein: ASSSRDRPLRRY

J gene: TRBJ2-2
V gene: TRBV6-1
CDR3 protein: ASSAGTGGIGELF

J gene: TRBJ2-2
V gene: TRBV6-5
CDR3 protein: ASSYGLANTGELF

J gene: TRBJ2-7
V gene: TRBV4-1
CDR3 protein: ASSLGHPLNEQY

J gene: TRBJ1-1
V gene: TRBV5-1
CDR3 protein: ASSLGDFRDTEAF

J gene: TRBJ2-3
V gene: TRBV6-1
CDR3 protein: ASSARGGDTQY

J gene: TRBJ2-3
V gene: TRBV2
CDR3 protein: ASIRRGADTQY

J gene: TRBJ1-2
V gene: TRBV4-2
CDR3 protein: ASSQDPGGNSDGYT

J gene: TRBJ2-5
V gene: TRBV27
CDR3 protein: ASSLYRGPGLASETQY

J gene: TRBJ1-1
V gene: TRBV4-1
CDR3 protein: ASSQAAGRTEAF

J gene: TRBJ2-1
V gene: TRBV2
CDR3 protein: ASSQDRGPV

J gene: TRBJ1-3
V gene: TRBV28
CDR3 protein: ASSLSGNTIY

J gene: TRBJ1-1
V gene: TRBV9
CDR3 protein: ASSVPWRGWNWNTEAF

J gene: TRBJ2-5
V gene: TRBV7-9
CDR3 protein: ASSHAAGGRETQY

J gene: TRBJ1-2
V gene: TRBV6-5
CDR3 protein: ASRLTGVKGYT

J gene: TRBJ2-7
V gene: TRBV5-1
CDR3 protein: ASSLIQGPSYEQY

J gene: TRBJ1-1
V gene: TRBV10-2
CDR3 protein: ASSQGRGDEAF

J gene: TRBJ2-5
V gene: TRBV30
CDR3 protein: AWSFDRTQETQY

J gene: TRBJ1-1
V gene: TRBV7-9
CDR3 protein: ASSLSMVTEAF

J gene: TRBJ2-7
V gene: TRBV28
CDR3 protein: ASSLGATSYEQY

J gene: TRBJ1-1
V gene: TRBV29-1
CDR3 protein: SASVGLNTEAF

J gene: TRBJ2-7
V gene: TRBV27
CDR3 protein: ASSLPSGGPASSYEQY

J gene: TRBJ1-2
V gene: TRBV30
CDR3 protein: AWNSGAGYT

J gene: TRBJ2-2
V gene: TRBV5-4
CDR3 protein: ASSSSIGVGSTGELF